The 6 T cell receptor beta chains given below trace back to one sample, sequenced in a study of chemoradiotherapy in HPV16-positive cancers. Measured with immunoSEQ multiplex PCR; TCRdb has only the in-frame clones, and not every one. The sample carries under 15,000 clones, roughly 87% recorded once. The sequenced sample was blood, obtained from a patient who underwent chemoradiotherapy. The receptors were sampled from a human donor with HPV-associated anogenital cancer.

This chain joins TRBV15 and TRBJ2-3; D may be TRBD1 or TRBD2 (6 bases each). Germline V gives CDR1 LNHNV, CDR2 YYDKDF (reference sequence). V gave up 1 base and J gave up 4 bases, with 9 bases separating them. CDR3 length equals 14 residues. CDR3 sequence reads: CATSRAGGADTQYF. For the CDR3, the DNA is TGTGCCACCAGCAGAGCCGGGGGCGCAGATACGCAGTATTTT.

The gene calls are TRBV29-1 and TRBJ2-3; TRBD1 might be the D (5 bases). Trimming removed 1 base at V and 2 bases at J, with 16 bases between. CDR1 and CDR2 (germline): SQVTM, ANQGSEA. CDR3 length equals 16 residues. The CDR3, as DNA: TGCAGCGTTGAAGGGAAAGACAGTCTTTACACAGATACGCAGTATTTT. Translation: CSVEGKDSLYTDTQYF.

V and J are TRBV11-2 and TRBJ1-6, with 7 bases that match TRBD1. The CDR3 length is 16 residues. Germline-derived CDR1 and CDR2 are SGHAT and FQNNGV. Trimming cost V 4 bases and J 4 bases; bases outside gene matches: 7. CDR3 amino acids: CASSYRGSGYNSPLHF. The CDR3 nucleotides read TGTGCCAGCAGCTACAGGGGTTCAGGGTATAATTCACCCCTCCACTTT.

The V gene is TRBV6-1, the J gene TRBJ1-1; D is undetermined. The CDR3 totals 14 residues. The V end was cut by 5 bases, the J end by 1 base, with 11 bases between. CDR1 MNHNS and CDR2 SASEGT come from the germline V gene. CDR3 DNA: TGTGCCAGCAGTTCCCAGCATAAGAACACTGAAGCTTTCTTT. This gives the protein CASSSQHKNTEAFF.

This chain joins TRBV4-1 and TRBJ1-1, with D possibly TRBD1 on 6 matching bases. The V end was cut by 6 bases, the J end by 5 bases, with 16 bases between. Germline loops: CDR1 MGHRA, CDR2 YSYEKL. The CDR3 contains 14 residues. This CDR3 reads CASSRPQGWTEAFF. Here the CDR3 DNA reads TGCGCCAGCAGTCGTCCCCAGGGGTGGACTGAAGCTTTCTTT.

This clone showed up just a few times. The CDR3 reads CASSLSVGGYTF. CDR3 sequence (DNA): TGTGCCAGCAGTTTATCTGTGGGGGGCTACACCTTC. The V gene is TRBV28, the J gene TRBJ1-2; no firm D call. Germline values: CDR1 MDHEN, CDR2 SYDVKM. Trimming cost V 1 base and J 8 bases, with 8 bases left between them. This CDR3 is 12 amino acids long.